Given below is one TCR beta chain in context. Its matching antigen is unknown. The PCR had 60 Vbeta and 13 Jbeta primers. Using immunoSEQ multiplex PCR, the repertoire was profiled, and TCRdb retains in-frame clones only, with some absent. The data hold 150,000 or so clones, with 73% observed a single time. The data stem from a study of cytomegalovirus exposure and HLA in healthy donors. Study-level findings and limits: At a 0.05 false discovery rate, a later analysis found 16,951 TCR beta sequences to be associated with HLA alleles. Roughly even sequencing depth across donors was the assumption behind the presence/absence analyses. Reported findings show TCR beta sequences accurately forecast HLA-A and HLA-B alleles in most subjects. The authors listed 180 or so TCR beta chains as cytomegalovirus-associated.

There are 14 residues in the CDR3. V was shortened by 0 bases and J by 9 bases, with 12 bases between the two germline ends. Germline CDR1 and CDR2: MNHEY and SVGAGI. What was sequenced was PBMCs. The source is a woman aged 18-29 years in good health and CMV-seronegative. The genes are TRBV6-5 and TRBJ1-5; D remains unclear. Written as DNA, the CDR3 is TGTGCCAGCAGTTACTCCCCGGGCGGGAGGCCCCAGCATTTT. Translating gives CASSYSPGGRPQHF.